The clone carrying this TCR beta chain was recorded at least ten times. This sample stems from a study of T-cell memory formation after mild COVID-19. Study-level information: TCR clusters were mostly confined to one donor each.

TCRdb redid the calling of the 5' RACE reads with MiXCR, one entry per CDR3 protein. The data contain tens of thousands of distinct CDR3 sequences, approximately 21% of them singletons. Trimming stripped 2 bases from V and 6 bases from J, with 1 base between. The CDR3 length is 11 residues. Germline V gives CDR1 SEHNR, CDR2 FQNEAQ (reference sequence). The gene calls are TRBV7-9 and TRBJ2-2, with D uncertain. Input material: PBMCs or a T cell subset sorted from them (not recorded which). The clonotype was recovered from an adult who had mild COVID-19 (a few samples of this study predate the infection). Cell type and time point are not known. The CDR3 DNA is TGTGCCAGCAGCTTATCCGGGGAGCTGTTTTTT. As protein: CASSLSGELFF.